These 7 T cell receptor beta chains share one sample of origin, sequenced in a study of blood T cell repertoires in COVID-19. Method: immunoSEQ multiplex PCR; TCRdb's copy keeps in-frame clones and lacks some. The top ten hold around 6.1% of the sample, which has approximately 160,000 clones, 65% to 85% seen once. Sample: PBMCs or T cells enriched from blood (not recorded which). Receptors originate from a man between 40 and 49 years old who had recovered from COVID-19.

This chain links TRBV30 with TRBJ2-6; D gene uncertain. Trimming pared 4 bases from V and 0 bases from J, leaving 7 bases between. Germline V gives CDR1 GTSNPN, CDR2 SVGIG (reference sequence). The CDR3 contains 14 residues. The CDR3 nucleotides are TGTGCCTGGACTCACTCCTCTGGGGCCAACGTCCTGACTTTC. It translates to CAWTHSSGANVLTF.

This clone was found a few times. The V gene is TRBV7-9, the J gene TRBJ1-6; 7 bases line up with TRBD1. With V trimmed by 7 bases and J by 7 bases, 7 bases remained unmatched. The CDR3 sequence is 14 residues long. The V gene's germline CDR1 is SEHNR and CDR2 FQNEAQ (reference sequence). CDR3 in amino acids: CASKGPGGNSPLHF. CDR3 bases: TGTGCCAGCAAGGGGCCAGGGGGAAATTCACCCCTCCACTTT. Combining the CDR3 with reference TRBV7-9 and TRBJ1-6 gives the whole variable domain DTGVSQNPRHKITKRGQNVTFRCDPISEHNRLYWYRQTLGQGPEFLTYFQNEAQLEKSRLLSDRFSAERPKGSFSTLEIQRTEQGDSAMYLCASKGPGGNSPLHFGNGTRLTVT.

The chain joins TRBV11-2 to TRBJ2-7, with TRBD1 identical over 9 bases. Germline V lookup: CDR1 SGHAT, CDR2 FQNNGV. Germline trimming cut 5 bases from V and 4 bases from J; bases unmatched to any gene: 6. The CDR3 runs 14 residues. CDR3 coding DNA: TGTGCCAGCAGCATGACAGGGGGGAGATACGAGCAGTACGTC. This gives the protein CASSMTGGRYEQYV.

The chain couples TRBV5-1 to TRBJ2-1; TRBD2 is a possible D gene (6 bases). This CDR3 comprises 15 residues. Trimming cost V 4 bases and J 8 bases, with 19 bases left between them. Germline CDR1 reads SGHRS; CDR2 reads YFSETQ. This chain's CDR3 is CASSRGVVQLDEQFF. The CDR3 bases are TGCGCCAGCAGCCGCGGGGTAGTTCAGTTAGATGAGCAGTTCTTC.

The chain couples TRBV24-1 to TRBJ1-2; 10 nucleotides line up with TRBD1. Germline CDR1 is KGHDR and CDR2 is SFDVKD. The CDR3 consists of 18 residues. Trimming removed 0 bases from V and 8 bases from J; junction bases left unmatched: 14. CDR3 protein: CATSDLPIRGTGVRGYTF. The DNA of the CDR3 is TGTGCCACCAGTGATTTGCCGATTAGAGGGACAGGGGTGAGGGGCTACACCTTC.

The gene calls are TRBV3-1 (or the pseudogene TRBV3-2) and TRBJ1-4, with TRBD1 as a possible D gene (6 bases). Germline CDR1 is LGHDT and CDR2 is YNNKEL (reference sequence). V was cut by 4 bases and J by 11 bases, with 14 bases left in between. The CDR3 has 13 amino acids. In DNA, the CDR3 is TGTGCCAGCAGCCCGTCACAGGGAAGTAAACTGTTTTTT. As protein: CASSPSQGSKLFF.

The rearrangement joins TRBV2 to TRBJ1-6; D remains ambiguous. V lost 7 bases to trimming and J lost 11 bases, with 9 bases between them. The germline V gene has CDR1 SNHLY and CDR2 FYNNEI. The CDR3 is made up of 11 amino acids. CDR3 bases: TGTGCCAGCACTAGAGTCCCACCCCTCCACTTT. It yields the protein CASTRVPPLHF.